This entry is about one T cell receptor beta chain. The record originates from a study of T cell repertoires in cytomegalovirus infection. TCRdb analysed the reads with MiXCR anew, one entry per CDR3 protein. The sample contains about 160,000 distinct CDR3 sequences, about a sixth of which appear only once. This clonotype was sampled from a human donor in good health (CMV status not recorded). Some clones in this sample may be carry-over from other donors' samples. The source material was CD8+ T cells from PBMCs.

CDR3 nucleotides: TGTGCCAGCAGCTTAGCGGGGGGACAGGGGCTCCACAATGAGCAGTTCTTC. This gives the protein CASSLAGGQGLHNEQFF. The rearrangement uses TRBV7-2 and TRBJ2-1; 10 nucleotides agree with TRBD1. CDR3 length equals 17 residues. V lost 0 bases, J lost 5 bases, and 7 bases stayed unmatched. Looked up from germline, CDR1 is SGHTA and CDR2 is FQGNSA.